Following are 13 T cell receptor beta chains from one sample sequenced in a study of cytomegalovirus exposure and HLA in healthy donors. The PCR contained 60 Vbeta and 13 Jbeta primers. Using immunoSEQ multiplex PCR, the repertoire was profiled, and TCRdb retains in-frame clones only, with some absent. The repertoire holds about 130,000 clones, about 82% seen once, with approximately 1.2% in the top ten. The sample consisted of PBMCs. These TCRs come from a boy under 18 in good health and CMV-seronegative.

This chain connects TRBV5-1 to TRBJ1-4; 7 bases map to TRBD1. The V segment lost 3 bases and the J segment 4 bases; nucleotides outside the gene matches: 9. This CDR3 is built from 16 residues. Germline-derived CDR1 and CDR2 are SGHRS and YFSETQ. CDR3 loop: CASSSKGAVNNEKLFF. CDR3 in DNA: TGCGCCAGCAGCTCGAAGGGGGCAGTCAATAATGAAAAACTGTTTTTT.

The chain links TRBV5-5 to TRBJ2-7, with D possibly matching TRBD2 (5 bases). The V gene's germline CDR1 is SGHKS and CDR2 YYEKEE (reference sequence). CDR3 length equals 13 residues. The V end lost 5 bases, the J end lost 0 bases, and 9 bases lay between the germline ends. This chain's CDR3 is CASRRTSSYEQYF. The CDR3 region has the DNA TGTGCCAGCAGGAGGACTTCCTCCTACGAGCAGTACTTC.

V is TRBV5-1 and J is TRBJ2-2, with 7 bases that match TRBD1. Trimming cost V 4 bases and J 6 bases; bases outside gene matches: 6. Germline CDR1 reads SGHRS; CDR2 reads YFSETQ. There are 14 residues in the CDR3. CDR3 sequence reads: CASSPHQGAGELFF. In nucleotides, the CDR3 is TGCGCCAGCAGCCCACACCAGGGGGCCGGGGAGCTGTTTTTT. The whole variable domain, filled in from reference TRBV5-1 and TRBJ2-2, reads KAGVTQTPRYLIKTRGQQVTLSCSPISGHRSVSWYQQTPGQGLQFLFEYFSETQRNKGNFPGRFSGRQFSNSRSEMNVSTLELGDSALYLCASSPHQGAGELFFGEGSRLTVL.

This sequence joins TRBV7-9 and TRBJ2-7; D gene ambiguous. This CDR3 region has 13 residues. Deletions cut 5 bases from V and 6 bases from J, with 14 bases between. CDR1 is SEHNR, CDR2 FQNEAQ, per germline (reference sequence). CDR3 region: CASSPVLPGEQYF. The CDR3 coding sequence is TGTGCCAGCAGCCCGGTACTTCCGGGCGAGCAGTACTTC.

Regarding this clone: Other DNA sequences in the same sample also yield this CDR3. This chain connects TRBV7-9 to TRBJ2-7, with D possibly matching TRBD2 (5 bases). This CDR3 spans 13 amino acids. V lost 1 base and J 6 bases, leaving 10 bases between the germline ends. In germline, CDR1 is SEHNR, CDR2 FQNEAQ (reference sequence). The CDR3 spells CASSLVGGSEQYF. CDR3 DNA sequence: TGTGCCAGCAGCTTAGTTGGAGGATCCGAGCAGTACTTC. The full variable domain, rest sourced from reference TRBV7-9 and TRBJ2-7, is DTGVSQNPRHKITKRGQNVTFRCDPISEHNRLYWYRQTLGQGPEFLTYFQNEAQLEKSRLLSDRFSAERPKGSFSTLEIQRTEQGDSAMYLCASSLVGGSEQYFGPGTRLTVT.

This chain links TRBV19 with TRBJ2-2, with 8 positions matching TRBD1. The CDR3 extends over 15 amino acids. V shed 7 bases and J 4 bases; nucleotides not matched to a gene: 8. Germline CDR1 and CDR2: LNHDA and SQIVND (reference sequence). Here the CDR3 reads CASIEGQGGTGELFF. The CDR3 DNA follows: TGTGCCAGTATAGAAGGACAGGGCGGCACCGGGGAGCTGTTTTTT.

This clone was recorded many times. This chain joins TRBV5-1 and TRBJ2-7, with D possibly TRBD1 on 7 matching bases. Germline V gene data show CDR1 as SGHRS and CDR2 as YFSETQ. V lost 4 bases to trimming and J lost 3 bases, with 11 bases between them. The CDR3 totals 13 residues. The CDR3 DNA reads TGCGCCAGCAGCATTCAGGGGGGCTACGAGCAGTACTTC. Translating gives CASSIQGGYEQYF.

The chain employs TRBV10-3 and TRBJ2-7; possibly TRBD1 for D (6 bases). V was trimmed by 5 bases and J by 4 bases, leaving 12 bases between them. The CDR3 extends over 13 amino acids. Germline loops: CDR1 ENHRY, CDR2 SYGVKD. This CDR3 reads CAISPGQAYEQYF. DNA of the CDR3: TGTGCCATCAGTCCGGGACAAGCGTACGAGCAGTACTTC.

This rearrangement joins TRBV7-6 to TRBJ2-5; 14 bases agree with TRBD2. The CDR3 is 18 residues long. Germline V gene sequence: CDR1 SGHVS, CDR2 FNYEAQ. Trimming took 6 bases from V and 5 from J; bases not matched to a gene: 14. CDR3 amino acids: CASSPSSLTSGRAETQYF. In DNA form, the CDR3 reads TGTGCCAGCAGTCCGAGTTCCTTGACTAGCGGGAGGGCTGAGACCCAGTACTTC. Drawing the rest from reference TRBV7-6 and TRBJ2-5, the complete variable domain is GAGVSQSPRYKVTKRGQDVALRCDPISGHVSLYWYRQALGQGPEFLTYFNYEAQQDKSGLPNDRFSAERPEGSISTLTIQRTEQRDSAMYRCASSPSSLTSGRAETQYFGPGTRLLVL.

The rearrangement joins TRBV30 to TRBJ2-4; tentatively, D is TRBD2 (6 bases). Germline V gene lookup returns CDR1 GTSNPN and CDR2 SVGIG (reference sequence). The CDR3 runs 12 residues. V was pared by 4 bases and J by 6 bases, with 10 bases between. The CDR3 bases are TGTGCCTGGACGGGAGTAGGAAACATTCAGTACTTC. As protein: CAWTGVGNIQYF.

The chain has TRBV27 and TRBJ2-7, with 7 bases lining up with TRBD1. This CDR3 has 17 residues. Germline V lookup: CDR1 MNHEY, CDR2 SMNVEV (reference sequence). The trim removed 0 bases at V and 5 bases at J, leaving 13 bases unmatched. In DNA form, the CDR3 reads TGTGCCAGCAGTTTATCGTACGTCCCCCAGGGGGTCCACGAGCAGTACTTC. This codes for CASSLSYVPQGVHEQYF.

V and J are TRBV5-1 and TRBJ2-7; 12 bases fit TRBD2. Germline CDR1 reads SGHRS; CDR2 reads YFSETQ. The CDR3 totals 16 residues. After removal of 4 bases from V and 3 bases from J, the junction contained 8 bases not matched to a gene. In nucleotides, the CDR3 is TGCGCCAGCAGCGGAAGGACTAGCGGGATAGACTACGAGCAGTACTTC. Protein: CASSGRTSGIDYEQYF.

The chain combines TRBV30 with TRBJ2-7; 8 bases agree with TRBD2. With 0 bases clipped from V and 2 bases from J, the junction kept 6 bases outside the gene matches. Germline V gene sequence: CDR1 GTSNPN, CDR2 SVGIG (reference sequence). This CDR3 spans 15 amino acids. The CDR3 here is CAWSVRTLAAYEQYF. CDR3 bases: TGTGCCTGGAGTGTAAGAACACTAGCGGCCTACGAGCAGTACTTC.